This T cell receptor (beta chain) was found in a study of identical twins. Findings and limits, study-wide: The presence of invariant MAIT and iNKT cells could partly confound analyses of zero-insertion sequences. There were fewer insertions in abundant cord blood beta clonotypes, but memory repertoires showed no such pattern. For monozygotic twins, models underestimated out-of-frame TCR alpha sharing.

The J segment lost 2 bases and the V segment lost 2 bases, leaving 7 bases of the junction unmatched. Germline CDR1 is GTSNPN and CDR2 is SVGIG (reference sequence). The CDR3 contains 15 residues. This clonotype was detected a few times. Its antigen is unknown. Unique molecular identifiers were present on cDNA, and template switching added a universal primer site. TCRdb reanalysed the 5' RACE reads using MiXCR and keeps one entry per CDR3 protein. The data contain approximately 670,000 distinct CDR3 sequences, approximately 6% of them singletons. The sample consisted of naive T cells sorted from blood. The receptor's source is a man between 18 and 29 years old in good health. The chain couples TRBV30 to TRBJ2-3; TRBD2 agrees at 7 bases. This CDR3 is CAWSFLAAHTDTQYF. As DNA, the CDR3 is TGTGCCTGGAGTTTCCTAGCGGCCCACACAGATACGCAGTATTTT.